One and the same sample provided the 24 T cell receptor beta chains below, sequenced in a study of blood T cell repertoires in COVID-19. Profiling relied on immunoSEQ multiplex PCR, and the TCRdb table lists in-frame clones only, not all of them. The sample carries about 260,000 clones, more than 70% recorded once. The sequencing sample was made of peripheral blood. Source of these receptors: a woman aged 45 to 65 with acute or convalescent COVID-19.

Comments on this clone: Other nucleotide sequences in the sample specify the same CDR3. V is TRBV29-1 and J is TRBJ2-1; D call uncertain. Per the germline V gene, CDR1 is SQVTM and CDR2 is ANQGSEA. This CDR3 spans 14 amino acids. Trimming stripped 1 base from V and 5 bases from J, with 12 bases between. The chain's CDR3 is CSVEGQVSHNEQFF. CDR3 nucleotide sequence: TGCAGCGTTGAAGGGCAGGTGTCCCACAATGAGCAGTTCTTC.

V usage is TRBV9 and J usage is TRBJ1-3, with a weak D call TRBD1 (5 bases). Germline assignment: CDR1 SGDLS and CDR2 YYNGEE. V shed 0 bases and J shed 2 bases, with 9 bases lying between them. The CDR3 sequence is 15 residues long. The CDR3 DNA reads TGTGCCAGCAGCGTAGAGGTCAGGGCTGGAAACACCATATATTTT. Protein: CASSVEVRAGNTIYF.

This chain connects TRBV3-1 (or the pseudogene TRBV3-2) to TRBJ1-4, with D unclear. Germline V gene lookup returns CDR1 LGHDT and CDR2 YNNKEL (reference sequence). V gave up 5 bases and J gave up 6 bases, with 16 bases separating them. The CDR3 totals 15 residues. The DNA of the CDR3 is TGTGCCAGCAGCTCCCGGTCCACTTCGGATGAAAAACTGTTTTTT. Its translation is CASSSRSTSDEKLFF.

The V and J genes are TRBV28 and TRBJ2-7; TRBD2 might be the D (5 bases). Germline V lookup: CDR1 MDHEN, CDR2 SYDVKM. The CDR3 has 13 residues. Deletions cut 4 bases from V and 3 bases from J, with 10 bases between. Written as DNA, the CDR3 is TGTGCCAGCAGTTCCGGACTTAACTACGAGCAGTACTTC. As protein: CASSSGLNYEQYF.

The J gene is TRBJ2-6, the V gene TRBV30; D is possibly TRBD1 (5 bases). The CDR3 is 15 amino acids. Trimming took off 0 bases at V and 2 bases at J, with 8 bases between the two ends. Germline values: CDR1 GTSNPN, CDR2 SVGIG (reference sequence). The CDR3 here is CAWSVQGAGANVLTF. The CDR3 coding sequence is TGTGCCTGGAGTGTCCAAGGGGCTGGGGCCAACGTCCTGACTTTC. Variable domain in full (rest from reference TRBV30 and TRBJ2-6): SQTIHQWPATLVQPVGSPLSLECTVEGTSNPNLYWYRQAAGRGLQLLFYSVGIGQISSEVPQNLSASRPQDRQFILSSKKLLLSDSGFYLCAWSVQGAGANVLTFGAGSRLTVL.

This clone was observed once. The chain has TRBV30 and TRBJ1-5, with D perhaps TRBD1 (6 bases). This CDR3 has 17 amino acids. Per germline, CDR1 GTSNPN and CDR2 SVGIG (reference sequence). The germline V and J ends were trimmed by 3 bases and 0 bases, with 18 bases remaining between them. CDR3 DNA sequence: TGTGCCTGGAGCGCTGACAGGAGCCTCTATAGCAATCAGCCCCAGCATTTT. It yields the protein CAWSADRSLYSNQPQHF.

The rearrangement links TRBV28 to TRBJ1-1; TRBD1 matches at 8 bases. The CDR3 runs 15 residues. Looked up from germline, CDR1 is MDHEN and CDR2 is SYDVKM. The V gene end was trimmed by 6 bases and the J gene end by 3 bases; junction bases not matched to a gene: 9. CDR3 sequence (DNA): TGTGCCAGCAGCCCCTCCCCAGGGGGCGACACTGAAGCTTTCTTT. This codes for CASSPSPGGDTEAFF.

The chain employs TRBV28 and TRBJ2-7, with TRBD1 matching 7 bases. This CDR3 region has 12 residues. Germline V lookup: CDR1 MDHEN, CDR2 SYDVKM. V lost 5 bases and J lost 12; bases outside the gene matches: 10. Here the CDR3 reads CASSATGVFTYF. The CDR3 DNA reads as TGTGCCAGCAGTGCCACAGGGGTTTTTACGTACTTC.

The chain links TRBV7-9 to TRBJ2-7; a possible D gene is TRBD1 (6 bases). This CDR3 has 12 amino acids. Germline V gene lookup returns CDR1 SEHNR and CDR2 FQNEAQ (reference sequence). Deletions cut 2 bases from V and 5 bases from J, with 7 bases between. CDR3 loop: CASSLHRDEQYF. CDR3 nucleotides: TGTGCCAGCAGCTTACACAGGGACGAGCAGTACTTC.

The chain employs TRBV27 and TRBJ2-2, with 9 bases matching TRBD1. V shed 2 bases and J 4 bases; nucleotides not matched to a gene: 8. CDR1 is MNHEY, CDR2 SMNVEV, per germline (reference sequence). The CDR3 has 17 amino acids. Written as DNA, the CDR3 is TGTGCCAGCAGTTTAGACCGGACAGGGGAGGGCACCGGGGAGCTGTTTTTT. Translated, it gives CASSLDRTGEGTGELFF.

The count of this clone is one. The chain combines TRBV18 with TRBJ2-2, with 7 bases fitting TRBD2. Trimming at V came to 0 bases and at J to 2 bases, leaving 3 bases not matched to a gene. The length of the CDR3 is 16 residues. Germline loops: CDR1 KGHSH, CDR2 LQKENI. This CDR3 is CASSPPRGFNTGELFF. In DNA form, the CDR3 reads TGTGCCAGCTCACCACCGCGGGGGTTTAACACCGGGGAGCTGTTTTTT.

The CDR3 region is CASRLDRQGTEAFF. The CDR3 bases are TGTGCCAGCAGATTAGACAGGCAGGGCACTGAAGCTTTCTTT. This chain links TRBV2 with TRBJ1-1; D is perhaps TRBD1 (6 bases). Trimming removed 6 bases at V and 4 bases at J, with 15 bases between. Germline V gives CDR1 SNHLY, CDR2 FYNNEI. This CDR3 contains 14 residues.

V is TRBV28 and J is TRBJ2-1; 9 bases fit TRBD1. Germline-derived CDR1 and CDR2 are MDHEN and SYDVKM. V trimming: 8 bases; J trimming: 8 bases; junction bases outside the gene matches: 7. The CDR3 totals 13 residues. CDR3 coding DNA: TGTGCCAGCGAGTTGAACAGGGGGCATGAGCAGTTCTTC. Translation: CASELNRGHEQFF.

This clone was seen just once. The chain carries TRBV18 and TRBJ1-3; 9 bases align to TRBD1. Germline CDR1 and CDR2: KGHSH and LQKENI. J gave up 8 bases and V 2 bases, and 4 bases lay outside the gene matches. CDR3 size: 14 residues. The chain's CDR3 is CASSPGGQGYTIYF. Written as DNA, the CDR3 is TGTGCCAGCTCACCAGGGGGACAGGGATACACCATATATTTT.

This clone was found once. The chain recombines TRBV10-3 with TRBJ1-1; perhaps TRBD1 as D (6 bases). CDR1 is ENHRY, CDR2 SYGVKD, per germline. V shed 7 bases and J shed 5 bases, with 17 bases lying between them. The CDR3 spans 14 residues. The CDR3 nucleotides are TGTGCCATCACTGGGGAGGGGGGAAGAACTGAAGCTTTCTTT. Protein: CAITGEGGRTEAFF.

This chain uses TRBV5-1 with TRBJ2-7; 8 positions agree with TRBD1. The V segment lost 0 bases and the J segment 2 bases; nucleotides outside the gene matches: 4. Germline CDR1 reads SGHRS; CDR2 reads YFSETQ. The CDR3 spans 15 residues. The CDR3 loop reads CASSLGDRLTYEQYF. CDR3 in DNA: TGCGCCAGCAGCTTGGGGGACAGGCTAACCTACGAGCAGTACTTC.

The CDR3 reads CASSVQDIRSGNTIYF. The CDR3 DNA sequence: TGTGCCAGCAGCGTACAAGACATTCGCTCTGGAAACACCATATATTTT. This sequence joins TRBV9 and TRBJ1-3; no reliable D call. Germline loops: CDR1 SGDLS, CDR2 YYNGEE. CDR3 length: 16 residues. Trimming removed 1 base from V and 0 bases from J, with 11 bases in between.

The rearrangement joins TRBV27 to TRBJ2-7; 8 bases agree with TRBD1. The CDR3 consists of 15 residues. The V and J ends lost 6 bases and 4 bases, in that order; junction bases with no gene match: 11. Germline V gene lookup returns CDR1 MNHEY and CDR2 SMNVEV (reference sequence). The CDR3 nucleotides are TGTGCCAGCAGCAAAGACAGGGGAAGACATTACGAGCAGTACTTC. Amino acid sequence: CASSKDRGRHYEQYF.

The rearrangement joins TRBV4-3 to TRBJ1-2; D gene unclear. V gave up 4 bases and J gave up 12 bases, with 21 bases separating them. The germline V gene has CDR1 LGHNA and CDR2 YSLEER. The CDR3 spans 14 residues. The CDR3 DNA reads TGCGCCAGCAGCCTGAACTCCCCGACAAGTCTTCACACCTTC. Translated, it gives CASSLNSPTSLHTF.

The J gene is TRBJ1-2, the V gene TRBV19; TRBD1 aligns across 10 bases. The CDR3 length is 14 residues. V lost 4 bases to trimming and J lost 8 bases; unmatched junction nucleotides: 7. Germline lookup yields CDR1 LNHDA and CDR2 SQIVND (reference sequence). CDR3 amino acids: CASSSFDRGQGYTF. As DNA, the CDR3 is TGTGCCAGTAGTAGTTTCGACAGGGGGCAAGGCTACACCTTC.

The genes are TRBV3-1 (or the pseudogene TRBV3-2) and TRBJ2-3, with TRBD2 matching over 11 bases. V trimming: 0 bases; J trimming: 3 bases; junction bases outside the gene matches: 5. The CDR3 spans 17 residues. Germline V gene data show CDR1 as LGHDT and CDR2 as YNNKEL (reference sequence). The CDR3 bases are TGTGCCAGCAGCCAAGATCCTAGCGGGAGGAGAACAGATACGCAGTATTTT. It codes for CASSQDPSGRRTDTQYF.

The V call is TRBV18, the J call TRBJ1-1; D gene unclear. In germline, CDR1 is KGHSH, CDR2 LQKENI. V was clipped by 3 bases and J by 3 bases, with 11 bases between them. This CDR3 has 14 amino acids. In DNA form, the CDR3 reads TGTGCCAGCTCACCGCAGAGGGTGGACACTGAAGCTTTCTTT. Residues: CASSPQRVDTEAFF.

This sequence joins TRBV15 and TRBJ1-6; D unresolved. Germline V gives CDR1 LNHNV, CDR2 YYDKDF (reference sequence). This CDR3 comprises 15 residues. V was shortened by 6 bases and J by 0 bases, with 9 bases between the two germline ends. CDR3 sequence (DNA): TGTGCCACCAGTGATCCGAGCTCCTATAATTCACCCCTCCACTTT. Protein sequence: CATSDPSSYNSPLHF.

DNA of the CDR3: TGTGCCAGCTCAGACAGCAGGGACACTGAAGCTTTCTTT. Its protein product is CASSDSRDTEAFF. The rearrangement uses TRBV18 and TRBJ1-1; a possible D gene is TRBD1 (5 bases). The V end lost 5 bases, the J end lost 3 bases, and 10 bases lay between the germline ends. The CDR3 loop spans 13 amino acids. In germline, CDR1 is KGHSH, CDR2 LQKENI.